Presented here are 26 T cell receptor beta chains from one specimen sequenced in a study of CD8+CD57+ T cells in acquired aplastic anemia (dated by TCRdb to the late 2010s). TCRdb records Illumina HiSeq 2000 as the sequencer. Genomic DNA was used as template for profiling of TCR beta VDJ combinations and CDR3 sequences. Starting from the raw public reads, TCRdb applied fastp trimming at Q25, assembled clones with MiXCR and retained in-frame beta chains. Each entry merges the rows of one CDR3 protein and shows their most common DNA and genes. This sample gives 130,000 or so distinct CDR3 sequences in total; less than 45% of them show up just once. The ten largest clones add up to 6.5% to 10% of the sample. Material: sorted CD4+, CD8+, or CD8+CD57+ T cells (not recorded which) from PBMCs. These receptors came from a human donor in good health, serving as a control.

The chain combines TRBV19 with TRBJ1-2; 8 positions agree with TRBD1. This CDR3 has 15 residues. The trim removed 3 bases at V and 2 bases at J, leaving 5 bases unmatched. Germline CDR1 reads LNHDA; CDR2 reads SQIVND (reference sequence). CDR3 sequence: CASSMTGEANYGYTF. The CDR3 nucleotides are TGTGCCAGTAGTATGACAGGGGAAGCGAACTATGGCTACACCTTC.

This chain links TRBV7-3 with TRBJ1-1; no clear D. The CDR3 loop spans 13 amino acids. Germline V gene sequence: CDR1 SGHTA, CDR2 FQGTGA. Trimming left V 9 bases short and J 0 bases short, with 11 bases between. The CDR3 region is CASSIVLNTEAFF. DNA for the CDR3: TGTGCCAGTAGTATAGTACTGAACACTGAAGCTTTCTTT.

This clonotype was seen a handful of times. This chain joins TRBV7-2 and TRBJ2-1; D ambiguous. The V gene's germline CDR1 is SGHTA and CDR2 FQGNSA. V dropped 7 bases and J dropped 5 bases, with 6 bases sitting between them. This CDR3 contains 11 residues. Here the CDR3 reads CASTINNEQFF. CDR3 nucleotide sequence: TGTGCCAGCACTATAAACAATGAGCAGTTCTTC.

As to this clonotype: One end of the junction does not line up with germline, which may come from a read error. The J gene is TRBJ1-3, the V gene TRBV11-3; 9 bases map to TRBD1. The germline V gene has CDR1 SGHNT and CDR2 YENEEA. This CDR3 is built from 15 residues. CDR3 amino acids: CAISPGQGPGNTIYF. CDR3 DNA: TGTGCCATCAGCCCCGGACAGGGGCCTGGAAACACCATATATTTT.

This clonotype was seen a handful of times. A much larger clone is a single base away; this may be a read error. No conserved phenylalanine or tryptophan ends this CDR3, so it is likely a read error. The gene calls are TRBV5-4 and TRBJ2-3, with TRBD2 matching 9 bases. J gave up 2 bases and V 3 bases, and 4 bases lay outside the gene matches. Looked up from germline, CDR1 is SGHNT and CDR2 is YYREEE (reference sequence). The CDR3 length is 15 residues. In DNA form, the CDR3 reads TGTGCCAGCAGCTCGCAGCGGGGGGACACAGATACGCAGTATCTT. It specifies CASSSQRGDTDTQYL.

The sample holds many counts of this clonotype. This chain connects TRBV19 to TRBJ2-1; the D gene is possibly TRBD1 (8 bases). Trimming removed 5 bases at V and 8 bases at J, with 22 bases between. The CDR3 runs to 16 residues. Germline CDR1 reads LNHDA; CDR2 reads SQIVND (reference sequence). The CDR3 coding sequence is TGTGCCAGTAGTCGGGGGGACAGGCCCCACTTGGATGAGCAGTTCTTC. It codes for CASSRGDRPHLDEQFF.

Many counts were recorded for this clonotype. The rearrangement links TRBV20-1 to TRBJ1-3; TRBD1 matches 8 bases. The CDR3 runs to 13 residues. The ends lost 4 bases at V and 5 bases at J; junction bases unmatched: 4. The germline V gene has CDR1 DFQATT and CDR2 SNEGSKA (reference sequence). CDR3: CSAKDRGRNTIYF. As DNA, the CDR3 is TGCAGTGCTAAAGACAGGGGTCGAAACACCATATATTTT.

The chain joins TRBV20-1 to TRBJ1-6; D not resolved. CDR3 length: 10 residues. Germline V lookup: CDR1 DFQATT, CDR2 SNEGSKA (reference sequence). V was trimmed by 5 bases and J by 10 bases, leaving 6 bases between them. The CDR3 DNA reads TGCAGTGCTGAGGGCTCACCCCTCCACTTT. It yields the protein CSAEGSPLHF.

This chain links TRBV24-1 with TRBJ2-3; 8 bases agree with TRBD1. Looked up from germline, CDR1 is KGHDR and CDR2 is SFDVKD. The ends lost 1 base at V and 4 bases at J; junction bases unmatched: 0. CDR3 length: 14 residues. The CDR3 reads CATSDLQGADTQYF. The CDR3 DNA reads as TGTGCCACCAGTGATTTACAGGGGGCAGATACGCAGTATTTT.

Many counts were recorded for this clonotype. CDR3: CASSLPGEKLFF. CDR3 bases: TGTGCCAGCAGCCTCCCCGGGGAAAAACTGTTTTTT. The chain recombines TRBV3-1 with TRBJ1-4; D not certain. The CDR3 totals 12 residues. Per the germline V gene, CDR1 is LGHDT and CDR2 is YNNKEL (reference sequence). V was cut by 4 bases and J by 8 bases, with 8 bases left in between.

Concerning this clonotype: Given a much more abundant clone one base away, this may be a read error. The chain employs TRBV9 and TRBJ2-2, with D possibly called TRBD1 or TRBD2 (6 bases each). The germline V gene has CDR1 SGDLS and CDR2 YYNGEE. This CDR3 contains 15 residues. Written as DNA, the CDR3 is TGTGCCAGCAGCGCCCAAGGGAGCGGGCCAGGGGTGCTGTTTTTT. Translating it yields CASSAQGSGPGVLFF.

The sample holds many counts of this clonotype. One end of the junction varies from germline; a read error may be responsible. The chain joins TRBV5-4 to TRBJ1-2, with unresolved D. This CDR3 has 13 residues. Germline V CDR1 and CDR2: SGHNT, YYREEE (reference sequence). Written as DNA, the CDR3 is TGTGCCAGCAGCTTGGTTGGTGCGGTTGCTTATAGCTTC. It codes for CASSLVGAVAYSF.

The chain couples TRBV10-1 to TRBJ2-4, with 7 bases fitting TRBD1. CDR1 and CDR2 (germline): WNHNN, SYGVQD (reference sequence). V gave up 3 bases and J gave up 1 base; unmatched junction bases: 0. This CDR3 region has 14 residues. The CDR3 coding sequence is TGCGCCAGCAGTGAACAGGGGGCCAAAAACATTCAGTACTTC. Translation gives CASSEQGAKNIQYF.

This clonotype was counted ten times or more. The V gene is TRBV20-1, the J gene TRBJ2-3; no definite D call. This CDR3 has 14 amino acids. Germline V CDR1 and CDR2: DFQATT, SNEGSKA (reference sequence). Trimming removed 5 bases from V and 1 base from J, with 13 bases in between. This chain's CDR3 is CSARTGSGTDTQYF. DNA for the CDR3: TGCAGTGCTCGAACGGGCTCGGGCACAGATACGCAGTATTTT.

This clonotype was seen a handful of times. The chain links TRBV30 to TRBJ1-2, with D perhaps TRBD1 (6 bases). CDR1 GTSNPN and CDR2 SVGIG come from the germline V gene (reference sequence). Trimming shortened V by 5 bases and J by 3 bases, and 10 bases separated the two germline ends. The CDR3 is 12 amino acids. CDR3 DNA sequence: TGTGCCTGGGGCAGGGGACACTATGGCTACACCTTC. Translating it yields CAWGRGHYGYTF.

Notes on this clonotype: The missing conserved phenylalanine or tryptophan at the end of this CDR3 makes a read error likely. The chain has TRBV27 and TRBJ2-3; the match to TRBD2 covers 10 bases. Germline lookup yields CDR1 MNHEY and CDR2 SMNVEV (reference sequence). J lost 4 bases, V lost 8 bases, and 9 bases had no gene match. The CDR3 consists of 15 residues. CDR3 protein: CASSDSGGMSDTQYS. The CDR3 DNA follows: TGTGCCAGCTCTGATAGCGGGGGGATGTCAGATACGCAGTATTCT.

In its sample, this clonotype was seen many times. The chain uses TRBV5-4 and TRBJ1-1; TRBD1 matches at 8 bases. The CDR3 has 14 residues. Germline values: CDR1 SGHNT, CDR2 YYREEE (reference sequence). The ends lost 5 bases at V and 1 base at J; junction bases unmatched: 4. The CDR3 spells CASRLTGENTEAFF. In DNA form, the CDR3 reads TGTGCCAGCAGACTGACAGGGGAGAACACTGAAGCTTTCTTT.

As to this clonotype: An end of the junction differs from the germline gene, which may be a read error. The chain is built from TRBV15 and TRBJ1-1; weak D call: TRBD1 (5 bases). Germline CDR1 reads LNHNV; CDR2 reads YYDKDF (reference sequence). CDR3 length equals 17 residues. The CDR3 region is CATSRGIEGSRNTKAFF. CDR3 DNA sequence: TGTGCCACCAGCAGGGGGATCGAGGGGAGCCGGAACACTAAAGCTTTCTTT. The entire variable domain, with the rest obtained from reference TRBV15 and TRBJ1-1, is as follows: DAMVIQNPRYQVTQFGKPVTLSCSQTLNHNVMYWYQQKSSQAPKLLFHYYDKDFNNEADTPDNFQSRRPNTSFCFLDIRSPGLGDTAMYLCATSRGIEGSRNTKAFFGQGTRLTVV.

V is TRBV15 and J is TRBJ1-3; D call uncertain. Trimming took off 1 base at V and 4 bases at J, with 11 bases between the two ends. CDR3 length: 15 amino acids. From germline, CDR1 is LNHNV and CDR2 YYDKDF (reference sequence). The CDR3 DNA reads as TGTGCCACCAGCAGAGGCAAGGGAGCCGGAAACACCATATATTTT. Its protein product is CATSRGKGAGNTIYF.

This clonotype was counted ten times or more. This rearrangement joins TRBV15 to TRBJ2-3; a weak D match, TRBD2 (6 bases). V gave up 5 bases and J gave up 1 base, with 22 bases separating them. The CDR3 sequence is 18 residues long. CDR1 is LNHNV and CDR2 is YYDKDF in the germline V gene (reference sequence). In DNA form, the CDR3 reads TGTGCCACCAGCCAGGCCCCCAAGGGCGGGACCGGCACAGATACGCAGTATTTT. The encoded protein is CATSQAPKGGTGTDTQYF.

V usage is TRBV20-1 and J usage is TRBJ1-1; D is uncertain. The CDR3 runs to 13 residues. Per germline, CDR1 DFQATT and CDR2 SNEGSKA (reference sequence). Trimming took 0 bases from V and 8 from J, leaving 13 bases between them. The CDR3 loop reads CSARDYRENEAFF. DNA for the CDR3: TGCAGTGCTAGAGATTATCGGGAGAACGAAGCTTTCTTT.

The chain uses TRBV2 and TRBJ2-1; 8 bases fit TRBD1. Germline V gene sequence: CDR1 SNHLY, CDR2 FYNNEI. The V segment lost 3 bases and the J segment 6 bases; nucleotides outside the gene matches: 4. CDR3 length: 14 amino acids. The CDR3, as DNA: TGTGCCAGCAGTGAGAGGGACAGGAGCAATGAGCAGTTCTTC. It is translated as CASSERDRSNEQFF.

V gene TRBV15 combines with J gene TRBJ1-4; 11 bases agree with TRBD1. This CDR3 contains 17 residues. V lost 3 bases and J lost 4; bases outside the gene matches: 7. CDR1 and CDR2 from the germline V gene are LNHNV and YYDKDF (reference sequence). CDR3 nucleotide sequence: TGTGCCACCAGCAGGAAGGGACAGGGGGAGCTTAATGAAAAACTGTTTTTT. It codes for CATSRKGQGELNEKLFF. Combining the CDR3 with reference TRBV15 and TRBJ1-4 gives the whole variable domain DAMVIQNPRYQVTQFGKPVTLSCSQTLNHNVMYWYQQKSSQAPKLLFHYYDKDFNNEADTPDNFQSRRPNTSFCFLDIRSPGLGDTAMYLCATSRKGQGELNEKLFFGSGTQLSVL.

This clonotype has at least ten counts. V usage is TRBV4-1 and J usage is TRBJ2-1; D is perhaps TRBD2 (6 bases). CDR1 is MGHRA, CDR2 YSYEKL, per germline. This CDR3 has 16 residues. The V end was cut by 2 bases, the J end by 4 bases, with 15 bases between. This CDR3 reads CASSQPTRDLYNEQFF. CDR3 DNA sequence: TGCGCCAGCAGCCAACCGACTCGGGACTTATACAATGAGCAGTTCTTC.

A remark on this clonotype: A much larger clone differs from this one at a single base, so this may be a read error. The V and J genes are TRBV20-1 and TRBJ2-3, with 9 bases that match TRBD2. V shed 5 bases and J 1 base; nucleotides not matched to a gene: 13. The germline CDR1 and CDR2 sequences are DFQATT and SNEGSKA (reference sequence). The CDR3 runs to 17 residues. The CDR3 DNA reads TGCAGTGCTCTACGGACTAGCGAGAGAGGGGGCACAGATACGCAGTATTTT. This encodes CSALRTSERGGTDTQYF.

This clonotype has a count of ten or more. J is TRBJ2-7 and V is TRBV7-9; possible D gene TRBD1, 5 bases. In germline, CDR1 is SEHNR, CDR2 FQNEAQ (reference sequence). V lost 5 bases and J 2 bases, leaving 16 bases between the germline ends. There are 15 residues in the CDR3. Here the CDR3 reads CASSRFDWGTYEQYF. The CDR3 nucleotides read TGTGCCAGCAGCCGCTTCGACTGGGGCACCTACGAGCAGTACTTC.